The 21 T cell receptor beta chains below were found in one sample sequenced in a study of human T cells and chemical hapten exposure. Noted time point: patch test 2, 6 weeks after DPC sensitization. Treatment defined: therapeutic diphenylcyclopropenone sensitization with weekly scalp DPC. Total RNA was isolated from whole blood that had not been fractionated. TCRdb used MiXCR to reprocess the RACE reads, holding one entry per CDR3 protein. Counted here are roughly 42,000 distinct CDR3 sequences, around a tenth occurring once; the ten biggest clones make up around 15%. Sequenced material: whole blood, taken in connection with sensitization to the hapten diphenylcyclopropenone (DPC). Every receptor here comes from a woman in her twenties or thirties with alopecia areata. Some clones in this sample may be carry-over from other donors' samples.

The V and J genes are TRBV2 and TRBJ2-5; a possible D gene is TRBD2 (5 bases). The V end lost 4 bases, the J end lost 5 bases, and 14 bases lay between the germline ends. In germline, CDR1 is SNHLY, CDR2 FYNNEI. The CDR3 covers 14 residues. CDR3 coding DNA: TGTGCCAGCAGTGCAAGTCACTCGGGGGAGACCCAGTACTTC. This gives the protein CASSASHSGETQYF.

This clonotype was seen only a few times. The CDR3 is CASSQNTEAFF. CDR3 DNA: TGTGCCAGCAGCCAGAACACTGAAGCTTTCTTT. V usage is TRBV5-4 and J usage is TRBJ1-1; D is unclear. The CDR3 extends over 11 amino acids. Trimming shortened V by 4 bases and J by 1 base, and 2 bases separated the two germline ends. Germline V gives CDR1 SGHNT, CDR2 YYREEE (reference sequence).

For the CDR3, the DNA is TGTGCCAGCAGCTTAAATTCGCGGAATGAGCAGTTCTTC. Translation: CASSLNSRNEQFF. The chain joins TRBV7-3 to TRBJ2-1; unclear D gene. Germline values: CDR1 SGHTA, CDR2 FQGTGA. This CDR3 has 13 residues. V was pared by 1 base and J by 7 bases, with 8 bases between.

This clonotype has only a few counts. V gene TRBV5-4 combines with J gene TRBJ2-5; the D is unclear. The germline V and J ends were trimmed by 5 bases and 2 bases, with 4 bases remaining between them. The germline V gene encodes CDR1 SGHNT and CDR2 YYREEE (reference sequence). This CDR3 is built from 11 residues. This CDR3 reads CASRNQETQYF. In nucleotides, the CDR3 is TGTGCCAGCAGAAATCAAGAGACCCAGTACTTC.

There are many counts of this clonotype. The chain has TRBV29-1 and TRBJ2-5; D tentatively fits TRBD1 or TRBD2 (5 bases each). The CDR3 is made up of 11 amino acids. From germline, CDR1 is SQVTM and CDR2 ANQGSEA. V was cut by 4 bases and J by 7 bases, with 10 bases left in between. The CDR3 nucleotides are TGCAGCGTTGTAGGGACCGGGACCCAGTACTTC. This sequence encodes CSVVGTGTQYF.

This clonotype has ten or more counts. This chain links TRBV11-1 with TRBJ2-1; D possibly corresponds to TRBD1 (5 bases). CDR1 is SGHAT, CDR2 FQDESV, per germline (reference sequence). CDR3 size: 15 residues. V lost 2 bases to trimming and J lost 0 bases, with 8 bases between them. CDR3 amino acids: CASSLSDSSYNEQFF. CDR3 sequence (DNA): TGTGCCAGCAGCTTATCAGACAGCTCCTACAATGAGCAGTTCTTC.

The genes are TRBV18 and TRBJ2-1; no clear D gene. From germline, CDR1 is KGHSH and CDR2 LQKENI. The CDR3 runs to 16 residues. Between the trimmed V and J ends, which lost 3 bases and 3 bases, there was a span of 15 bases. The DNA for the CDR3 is TGTGCCAGCTCACCGATGACCGCTATACTCTACAATGAGCAGTTCTTC. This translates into CASSPMTAILYNEQFF.

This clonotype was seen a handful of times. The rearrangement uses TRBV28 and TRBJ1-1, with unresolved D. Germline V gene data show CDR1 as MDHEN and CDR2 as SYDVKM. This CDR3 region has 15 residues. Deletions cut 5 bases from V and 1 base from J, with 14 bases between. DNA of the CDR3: TGTGCCAGCAGTCAAGCAGGTTCTCCGAACACTGAAGCTTTCTTT. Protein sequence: CASSQAGSPNTEAFF.

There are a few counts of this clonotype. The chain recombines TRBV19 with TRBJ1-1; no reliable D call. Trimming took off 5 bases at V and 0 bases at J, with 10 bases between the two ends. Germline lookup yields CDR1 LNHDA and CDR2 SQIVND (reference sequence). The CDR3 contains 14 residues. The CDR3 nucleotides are TGTGCCAGTAGTCTTTACGGGGTGAACACTGAAGCTTTCTTT. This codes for CASSLYGVNTEAFF.

The CDR3 protein is CASSLGPLQDSNQPQHF. In DNA, the CDR3 is TGTGCCAGCAGCTTGGGCCCCCTCCAGGATAGCAATCAGCCCCAGCATTTT. This rearrangement joins TRBV5-6 to TRBJ1-5; D not certain. Between the trimmed V and J ends, which lost 0 bases and 0 bases, there was a span of 13 bases. The length of the CDR3 is 17 residues. CDR1 is SGHDT and CDR2 is YYEEEE in the germline V gene.

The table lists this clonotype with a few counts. The DNA of the CDR3 is TGTGCCAGCAGTTTAGTCCCAGACCGGCCGTTCTTC. Translation: CASSLVPDRPFF. The chain combines TRBV28 with TRBJ2-1; D is unresolved. The CDR3 totals 12 residues. The V end was cut by 2 bases, the J end by 15 bases, with 14 bases between. CDR1 and CDR2 from the germline V gene are MDHEN and SYDVKM.

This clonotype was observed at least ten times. The CDR3 reads CSASQDRDKPLNQPQHF. The CDR3 DNA is TGCAGTGCTAGCCAAGACAGGGATAAGCCCCTCAATCAGCCCCAGCATTTT. The chain has TRBV20-1 and TRBJ1-5; 7 bases agree with TRBD1. This CDR3 contains 17 residues. V gave up 3 bases and J gave up 3 bases; unmatched junction bases: 14. Germline V CDR1 and CDR2: DFQATT, SNEGSKA (reference sequence).

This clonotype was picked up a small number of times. CDR3 coding DNA: TGTGCCAGCAGTTACTTTGGGGGGGCTACTGAGCAGTTCTTC. This sequence encodes CASSYFGGATEQFF. This chain links TRBV6-6 with TRBJ2-1, with D possibly matching TRBD2 (7 bases). This CDR3 is 14 amino acids long. The V end was cut by 1 base, the J end by 9 bases, with 13 bases between. CDR1 MNHNY and CDR2 SVGAGI come from the germline V gene (reference sequence).

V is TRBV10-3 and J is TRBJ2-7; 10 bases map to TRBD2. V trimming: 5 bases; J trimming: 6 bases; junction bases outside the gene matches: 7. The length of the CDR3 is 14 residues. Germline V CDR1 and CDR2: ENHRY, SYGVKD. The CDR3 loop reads CAISPGLARVEQYF. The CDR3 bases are TGTGCCATCAGTCCGGGACTAGCGAGGGTCGAGCAGTACTTC.

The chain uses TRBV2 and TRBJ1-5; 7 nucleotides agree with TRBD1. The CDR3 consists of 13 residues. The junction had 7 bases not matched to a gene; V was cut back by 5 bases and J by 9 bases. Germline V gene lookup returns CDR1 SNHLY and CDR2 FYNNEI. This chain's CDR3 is CASSSGTVGPQHF. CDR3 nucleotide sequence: TGTGCCAGCAGTTCGGGGACAGTGGGGCCCCAGCATTTT.

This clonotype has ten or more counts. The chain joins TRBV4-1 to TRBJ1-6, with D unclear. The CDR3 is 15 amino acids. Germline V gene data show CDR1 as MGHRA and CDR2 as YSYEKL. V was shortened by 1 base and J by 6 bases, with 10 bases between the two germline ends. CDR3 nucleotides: TGCGCCAGCAGCCAAGGTGGAAACCTTAATTCACCCCTCCACTTT. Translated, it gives CASSQGGNLNSPLHF.

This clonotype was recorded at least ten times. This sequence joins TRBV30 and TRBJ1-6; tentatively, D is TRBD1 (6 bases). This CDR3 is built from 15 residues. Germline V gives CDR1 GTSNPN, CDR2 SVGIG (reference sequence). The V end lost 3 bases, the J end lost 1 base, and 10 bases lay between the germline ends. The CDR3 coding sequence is TGTGCCTGGAGGGCAGGGGTATCCTATAATTCACCCCTCCACTTT. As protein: CAWRAGVSYNSPLHF.

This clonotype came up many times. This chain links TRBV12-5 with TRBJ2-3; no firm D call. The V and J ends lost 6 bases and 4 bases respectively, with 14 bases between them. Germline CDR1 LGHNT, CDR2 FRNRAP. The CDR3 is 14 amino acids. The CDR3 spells CASGTDKLADTQYF. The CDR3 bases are TGTGCTAGTGGGACGGATAAGTTGGCAGATACGCAGTATTTT.

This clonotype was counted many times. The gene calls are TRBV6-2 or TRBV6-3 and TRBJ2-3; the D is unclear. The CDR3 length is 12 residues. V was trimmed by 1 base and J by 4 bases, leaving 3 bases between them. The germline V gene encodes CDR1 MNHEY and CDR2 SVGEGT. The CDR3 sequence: CASSYLADTQYF. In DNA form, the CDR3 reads TGTGCCAGCAGTTACTTGGCAGATACGCAGTATTTT.

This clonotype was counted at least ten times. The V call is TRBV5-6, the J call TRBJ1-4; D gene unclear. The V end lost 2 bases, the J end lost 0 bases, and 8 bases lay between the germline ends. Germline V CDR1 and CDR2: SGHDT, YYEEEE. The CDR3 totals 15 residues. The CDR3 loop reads CASSFTVSTNEKLFF. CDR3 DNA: TGTGCCAGCAGCTTCACCGTGTCAACTAATGAAAAACTGTTTTTT.

CDR3 nucleotide sequence: TGTGCCAGCAGCTTAACGGGGGGAAACTCTGGAAACACCATATATTTT. It translates to CASSLTGGNSGNTIYF. The genes are TRBV7-3 and TRBJ1-3, with D possibly TRBD1 on 5 matching bases. The CDR3 length is 16 residues. Germline CDR1 and CDR2: SGHTA and FQGTGA. V lost 0 bases, J lost 0 bases, and 9 bases lay in between.